The 19 T cell receptor beta chains given below trace back to one sample, sequenced in a study of blood T cell repertoires in COVID-19. The data were produced by immunoSEQ multiplex PCR, yet TCRdb's version contains in-frame clones alone and is incomplete. Among 110,000 to 150,000 clones listed, approximately 88% were seen once. The specimen was peripheral blood. Receptors were obtained from a woman aged 45 to 65 with acute or convalescent COVID-19.

The chain recombines TRBV7-2 with TRBJ2-7, with D tentatively TRBD1 (6 bases). The V gene's germline CDR1 is SGHTA and CDR2 FQGNSA. CDR3 size: 14 residues. The V end lost 6 bases, the J end lost 5 bases, and 17 bases lay between the germline ends. This CDR3 reads CASRETGNSDEQYF. CDR3 coding DNA: TGTGCCAGCAGGGAGACAGGAAATTCCGACGAGCAGTACTTC. Filled out from reference TRBV7-2 and TRBJ2-7, the complete variable domain reads GAGVSQSPSNKVTEKGKDVELRCDPISGHTALYWYRQSLGQGLEFLIYFQGNSAPDKSGLPSDRFSAERTGGSVSTLTIQRTQQEDSAVYLCASRETGNSDEQYFGPGTRLTVT.

The rearrangement joins TRBV6-5 to TRBJ2-1; 11 bases are shared with TRBD2. CDR1 is MNHEY, CDR2 SVGAGI, per germline. Trimming cost V 6 bases and J 4 bases; bases outside gene matches: 5. The CDR3 extends over 15 amino acids. The CDR3 is CASRSTSGTYNEQFF. DNA for the CDR3: TGTGCCAGCAGATCGACTAGCGGGACTTACAATGAGCAGTTCTTC.

The chain recombines TRBV11-3 with TRBJ2-5; weak D call: TRBD2 (6 bases). In germline, CDR1 is SGHNT, CDR2 YENEEA. This CDR3 is built from 14 residues. The V end was cut by 5 bases, the J end by 2 bases, with 12 bases between. The CDR3 sequence is CASSKTGGQETQYF. CDR3 DNA sequence: TGTGCCAGCAGCAAAACCGGGGGTCAAGAGACCCAGTACTTC.

The V call is TRBV27, the J call TRBJ1-3, with 7 positions matching TRBD1. Trimming took 6 bases from V and 0 from J; bases not matched to a gene: 17. Germline V gene lookup returns CDR1 MNHEY and CDR2 SMNVEV (reference sequence). The CDR3 consists of 19 residues. This chain's CDR3 is CASSLASGQGGFSGNTIYF. The CDR3 bases are TGTGCCAGCAGCTTGGCTTCGGGGCAGGGGGGATTCTCTGGAAACACCATATATTTT.

This sequence joins TRBV25-1 and TRBJ2-3, with TRBD1 as a possible D gene (6 bases). This CDR3 has 13 amino acids. The V gene's germline CDR1 is MGHDK and CDR2 SYGVNS. V lost 3 bases to trimming and J lost 6 bases, with 10 bases between them. As DNA, the CDR3 is TGTGCCAGCAGTGAGCAGGGGTTCGATACGCAGTATTTT. It specifies CASSEQGFDTQYF.

This chain connects TRBV5-8 to TRBJ1-4; TRBD1 is a possible D gene (6 bases). Germline-derived CDR1 and CDR2 are SGHTS and YDEGEE. The CDR3 length is 19 residues. Trimming cost V 3 bases and J 8 bases, with 29 bases left between them. CDR3 coding DNA: TGTGCCAGCAGCTCTTACCCTTCGGGACAAGGCATTCATCGAGAAAAACTGTTTTTT. Residues: CASSSYPSGQGIHREKLFF. Full variable domain (missing parts from reference TRBV5-8 and TRBJ1-4): EAGVTQSPTHLIKTRGQQATLRCSPISGHTSVYWYQQALGLGLQFLLWYDEGEERNRGNFPPRFSGRQFPNYSSELNVNALELEDSALYLCASSSYPSGQGIHREKLFFGSGTQLSVL.

The gene calls are TRBV6-5 and TRBJ2-7; D may be TRBD2 (5 bases). This CDR3 is built from 10 residues. The ends were cut back, 10 bases at V and 3 bases at J, with 7 bases in the middle. The germline gives CDR1 MNHEY, CDR2 SVGAGI. The CDR3 protein is CATRDYEQYF. Here the CDR3 DNA reads TGTGCCACCCGGGACTACGAGCAGTACTTC.

The rearrangement links TRBV19 to TRBJ1-1, with 8 nucleotides matching TRBD1. This CDR3 comprises 13 residues. The germline V gene encodes CDR1 LNHDA and CDR2 SQIVND (reference sequence). Losses at the gene ends were 4 bases for V and 11 bases for J; bases not matched to a gene: 9. CDR3 nucleotide sequence: TGTGCCAGTAGTACAGAGACAGGGGAGGCGGCTTTCTTT. This codes for CASSTETGEAAFF.

This sequence joins TRBV30 and TRBJ2-7, with 7 nucleotides matching TRBD1. The germline gives CDR1 GTSNPN, CDR2 SVGIG (reference sequence). The CDR3 is 13 residues long. The J segment lost 2 bases and the V segment lost 1 base, leaving 2 bases of the junction unmatched. Written as DNA, the CDR3 is TGTGCCTGGAGTGAGGGACAGCCCTACGAGCAGTACTTC. It is translated as CAWSEGQPYEQYF.

The CDR3 nucleotides read TGTGCCACCAGAGGGACAGGGATCGTGAACACTGAAGCTTTCTTT. Amino acid sequence: CATRGTGIVNTEAFF. The rearrangement uses TRBV25-1 and TRBJ1-1; 9 bases fit TRBD1. CDR3 size: 15 residues. With 10 bases clipped from V and 0 bases from J, the junction kept 9 bases outside the gene matches. The germline gives CDR1 MGHDK, CDR2 SYGVNS.

The CDR3 DNA reads as TGTGCCAGCAGTGAATCGGGGGGAGTACATCAGCCCCAGCATTTT. It yields the protein CASSESGGVHQPQHF. The chain is built from TRBV6-1 and TRBJ1-5; D might be TRBD1 (5 bases). Germline V CDR1 and CDR2: MNHNS, SASEGT. This CDR3 is built from 15 residues. Trimming stripped 2 bases from V and 5 bases from J, with 13 bases between.

This clone showed up just once. CDR3 coding DNA: TGTGCCAGCAGCGTAGCCTGGAGGGGGGGCTATGGCTACACCTTC. It translates to CASSVAWRGGYGYTF. The chain links TRBV9 to TRBJ1-2; maybe TRBD1 (6 bases). Germline CDR1 reads SGDLS; CDR2 reads YYNGEE. Deletions cut 0 bases from V and 4 bases from J, with 13 bases between. This CDR3 spans 15 amino acids.

V gene TRBV10-3 combines with J gene TRBJ1-1, with TRBD1 as a possible D gene (6 bases). V was pared by 7 bases and J by 1 base, with 10 bases between. Germline-derived CDR1 and CDR2 are ENHRY and SYGVKD. The CDR3 has 13 residues. In DNA, the CDR3 is TGTGCCATCACCGAGGGACAGAACACTGAAGCTTTCTTT. Its protein product is CAITEGQNTEAFF.

The CDR3: CASSDREGVNQPQHF. The CDR3 region has the DNA TGTGCCAGCAGTGACAGGGAAGGAGTCAATCAGCCCCAGCATTTT. The chain links TRBV6-6 to TRBJ1-5; 7 bases line up with TRBD1. In germline, CDR1 is MNHNY, CDR2 SVGAGI (reference sequence). The CDR3 totals 15 residues. The J segment lost 3 bases and the V segment lost 5 bases, leaving 7 bases of the junction unmatched.

This sequence joins TRBV27 and TRBJ1-2; D unclear. Germline assignment: CDR1 MNHEY and CDR2 SMNVEV (reference sequence). This CDR3 has 13 residues. Trimming stripped 3 bases from V and 4 bases from J, with 9 bases between. The CDR3 DNA reads TGTGCCAGCAGTTTTGCGGTCGGCTATGGCTACACCTTC. Its translation is CASSFAVGYGYTF.

This clone was recorded a few times. CDR3: CASSPPQVDEQFF. Written as DNA, the CDR3 is TGCGCCAGCAGCCCCCCTCAGGTGGATGAGCAGTTCTTC. The chain recombines TRBV5-1 with TRBJ2-1, with D unresolved. The CDR3 has 13 residues. Germline-derived CDR1 and CDR2 are SGHRS and YFSETQ. V was clipped by 4 bases and J by 8 bases, with 13 bases between them.

The gene calls are TRBV2 and TRBJ2-1; 7 nucleotides agree with TRBD2. The germline gives CDR1 SNHLY, CDR2 FYNNEI. The CDR3 consists of 12 residues. J was trimmed by 8 bases and V by 4 bases; bases with no gene match: 2. CDR3 nucleotide sequence: TGTGCCAGCAGTGGGACTAGTTATGAGCAGTTCTTC. Translation gives CASSGTSYEQFF. The full variable domain, in which reference TRBV2 and TRBJ2-1 provide the parts outside the CDR3, is EPEVTQTPSHQVTQMGQEVILRCVPISNHLYFYWYRQILGQKVEFLVSFYNNEISEKSEIFDDQFSVERPDGSNFTLKIRSTKLEDSAMYFCASSGTSYEQFFGPGTRLTVL.

The chain has TRBV11-3 and TRBJ2-3, with D maybe TRBD2 (6 bases). Germline CDR1 is SGHNT and CDR2 is YENEEA. Between the trimmed V and J ends, which lost 0 bases and 5 bases, there was a span of 18 bases. The CDR3 contains 17 residues. The CDR3 nucleotides are TGTGCCAGCAGCTTAGATCGGGGGTACACGAGAAGAGATACGCAGTATTTT. Translating gives CASSLDRGYTRRDTQYF.

The chain couples TRBV29-1 to TRBJ2-7; D not resolved. Trimming cost V 5 bases and J 1 base, with 9 bases left between them. This CDR3 has 12 residues. Germline CDR1 and CDR2: SQVTM and ANQGSEA. The DNA of the CDR3 is TGCAGCGTTCTTAAGGAGTCCTACGAGCAGTACTTC. This translates into CSVLKESYEQYF.